This T cell receptor (beta chain) was identified during a study of cytomegalovirus exposure and HLA in healthy donors. Overall study context: Around 85 million unique TCR sequences came from HLA-typed donors in an early release.

PCR used 60 Vbeta primers and 13 Jbeta primers. The repertoire was sequenced with immunoSEQ multiplex PCR; TCRdb's copy has only in-frame clones and lacks some. The sample yields roughly 160,000 clones, approximately 81% seen once. The CDR3 loop spans 14 amino acids. The V gene's germline CDR1 is MDHEN and CDR2 SYDVKM. V trimming: 6 bases; J trimming: 6 bases; junction bases outside the gene matches: 8. About this clone: What it recognizes is unknown.

Study conclusions and caveats: Specificity of three CMV-associated chains for CMV antigens was verified in vitro. Most sequenced TCRs were rare (though some public TCRs occurred in many donors).

The sample comprised PBMCs. The sequence was obtained from a boy younger than 10 in good health and CMV-seronegative. The V and J genes are TRBV28 and TRBJ2-1; 7 bases agree with TRBD2. The CDR3 DNA reads TGTGCCAGCAGCCGGCTGGGACTACCCAATGAGCAGTTCTTC. This codes for CASSRLGLPNEQFF. Together with reference TRBV28 and TRBJ2-1, the CDR3 gives the full variable domain: DVKVTQSSRYLVKRTGEKVFLECVQDMDHENMFWYRQDPGLGLRLIYFSYDVKMKEKGDIPEGYSVSREKKERFSLILESASTNQTSMYLCASSRLGLPNEQFFGPGTRLTVL.